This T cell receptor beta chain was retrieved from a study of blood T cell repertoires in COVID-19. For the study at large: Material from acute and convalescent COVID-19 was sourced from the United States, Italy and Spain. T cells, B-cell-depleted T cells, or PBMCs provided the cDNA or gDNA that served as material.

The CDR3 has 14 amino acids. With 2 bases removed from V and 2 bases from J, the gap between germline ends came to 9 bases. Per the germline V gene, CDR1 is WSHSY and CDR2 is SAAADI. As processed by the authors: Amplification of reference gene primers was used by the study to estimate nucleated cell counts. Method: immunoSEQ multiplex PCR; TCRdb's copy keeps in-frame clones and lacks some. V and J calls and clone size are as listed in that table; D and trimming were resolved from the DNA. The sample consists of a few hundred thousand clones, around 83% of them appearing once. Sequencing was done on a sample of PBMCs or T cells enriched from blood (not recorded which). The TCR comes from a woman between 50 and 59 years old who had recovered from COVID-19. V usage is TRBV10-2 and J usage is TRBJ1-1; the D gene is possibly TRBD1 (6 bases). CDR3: CASSEGRGNTEAFF. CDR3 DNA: TGCGCCAGCAGTGAGGGCAGGGGAAACACTGAAGCTTTCTTT.